One and the same sample provided the 6 T cell receptor beta chains below, sequenced in a study of blood T cell repertoires in COVID-19. Assay: immunoSEQ multiplex PCR; the TCRdb copy retains only in-frame clones and omits some. Among 200,000 to 300,000 clones listed, around 90% were seen once. Input material: peripheral blood. The receptors originated from a young man with COVID-19, enrolled during active disease.

This sequence joins TRBV6-6 and TRBJ1-4; tentative D call: TRBD1 (6 bases). CDR1 and CDR2 from the germline V gene are MNHNY and SVGAGI (reference sequence). This CDR3 has 16 amino acids. Trimming stripped 2 bases from V and 1 base from J, with 11 bases between. The CDR3 nucleotides are TGTGCCAGCAGTTACGGGCGGACAGAAACTAATGAAAAACTGTTTTTT. Its translation is CASSYGRTETNEKLFF.

V usage is TRBV6-5 and J usage is TRBJ2-7, with 8 bases lining up with TRBD2. This CDR3 spans 16 amino acids. CDR1 is MNHEY and CDR2 is SVGAGI in the germline V gene. V lost 0 bases and J lost 2; bases outside the gene matches: 6. As DNA, the CDR3 is TGTGCCAGCAGTTACTCATGGCGGGGGGTCGCCTACGAGCAGTACTTC. Its protein is CASSYSWRGVAYEQYF.

The rearrangement uses TRBV18 and TRBJ1-3; D perhaps matches TRBD1 (6 bases). The germline V and J ends were trimmed by 6 bases and 2 bases, with 14 bases remaining between them. Germline CDR1 reads KGHSH; CDR2 reads LQKENI. The CDR3 totals 15 residues. CDR3 loop: CASSQIGTPGNTIYF. Here the CDR3 DNA reads TGTGCCAGCTCTCAAATCGGGACACCTGGAAACACCATATATTTT.

This sequence joins TRBV27 and TRBJ2-7, with a possible D match to TRBD1 (6 bases). This CDR3 spans 16 amino acids. Germline CDR1 MNHEY, CDR2 SMNVEV (reference sequence). V lost 3 bases to trimming and J lost 3 bases, with 18 bases between them. CDR3 DNA sequence: TGTGCCAGCAGTTTCCGCCCGGGGCAGGGGCTCTACGAGCAGTACTTC. Residues: CASSFRPGQGLYEQYF.

This clone was picked up one time. The rearrangement joins TRBV6-5 to TRBJ2-7; D is unclear. In germline, CDR1 is MNHEY, CDR2 SVGAGI. V was cut by 2 bases and J by 0 bases, with 11 bases left in between. This CDR3 has 15 residues. In DNA form, the CDR3 reads TGTGCCAGCAGTTACGCTAAGGAGAGCTCCTACGAGCAGTACTTC. This codes for CASSYAKESSYEQYF.

The V call is TRBV13, the J call TRBJ2-2; 8 bases align to TRBD1. J was trimmed by 7 bases and V by 8 bases; bases with no gene match: 9. There are 14 residues in the CDR3. The germline V gene has CDR1 PRHDT and CDR2 FYEKMQ (reference sequence). CDR3: CASDRTGKNGELFF. The CDR3 region has the DNA TGTGCCAGCGACCGGACAGGGAAGAACGGGGAGCTGTTTTTT.